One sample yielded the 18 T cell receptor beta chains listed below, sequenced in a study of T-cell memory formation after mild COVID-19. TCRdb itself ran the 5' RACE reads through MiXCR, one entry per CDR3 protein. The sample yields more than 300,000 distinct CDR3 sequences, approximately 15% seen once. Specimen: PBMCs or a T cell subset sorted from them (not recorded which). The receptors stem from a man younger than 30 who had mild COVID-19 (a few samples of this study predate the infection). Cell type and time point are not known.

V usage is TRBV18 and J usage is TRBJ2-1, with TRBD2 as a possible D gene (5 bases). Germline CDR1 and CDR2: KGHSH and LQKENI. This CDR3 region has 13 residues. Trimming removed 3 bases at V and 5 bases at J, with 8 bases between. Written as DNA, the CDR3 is TGTGCCAGCTCACCTACTAGAGACAATGAGCAGTTCTTC. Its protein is CASSPTRDNEQFF.

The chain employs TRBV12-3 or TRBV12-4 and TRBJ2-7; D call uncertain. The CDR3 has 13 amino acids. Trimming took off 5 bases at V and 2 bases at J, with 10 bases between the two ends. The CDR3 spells CASSRTAPYEQYF. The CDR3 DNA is TGTGCCAGCAGTCGAACAGCGCCCTACGAGCAGTACTTC.

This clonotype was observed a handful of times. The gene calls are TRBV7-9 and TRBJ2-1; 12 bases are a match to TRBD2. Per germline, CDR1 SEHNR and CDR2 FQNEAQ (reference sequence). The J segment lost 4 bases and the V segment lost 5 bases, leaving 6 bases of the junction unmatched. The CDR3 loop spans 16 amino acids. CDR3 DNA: TGTGCCAGCAGCACGACTAGCGGGGGACCATACAATGAGCAGTTCTTC. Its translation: CASSTTSGGPYNEQFF.

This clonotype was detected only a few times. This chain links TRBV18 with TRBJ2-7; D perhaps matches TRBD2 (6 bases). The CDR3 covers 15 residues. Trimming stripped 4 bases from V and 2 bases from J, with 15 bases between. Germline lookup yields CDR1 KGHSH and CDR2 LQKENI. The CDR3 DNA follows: TGTGCCAGCTCACGGGGGGACGGAATTCCCTACGAGCAGTACTTC. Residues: CASSRGDGIPYEQYF.

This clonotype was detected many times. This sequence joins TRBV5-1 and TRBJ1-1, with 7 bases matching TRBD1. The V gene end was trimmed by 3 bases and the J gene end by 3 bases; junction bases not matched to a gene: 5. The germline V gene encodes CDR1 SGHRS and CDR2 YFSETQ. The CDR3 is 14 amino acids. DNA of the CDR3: TGCGCCAGCAGCTCTGGACAGGTTGACACTGAAGCTTTCTTT. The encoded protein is CASSSGQVDTEAFF.

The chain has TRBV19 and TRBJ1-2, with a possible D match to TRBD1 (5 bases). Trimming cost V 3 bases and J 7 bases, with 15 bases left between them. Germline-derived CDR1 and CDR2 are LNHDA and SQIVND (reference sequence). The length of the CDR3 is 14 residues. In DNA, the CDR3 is TGTGCCAGTAGTATCATGCCCCTCGACAGTGGCTACACCTTC. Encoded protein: CASSIMPLDSGYTF.

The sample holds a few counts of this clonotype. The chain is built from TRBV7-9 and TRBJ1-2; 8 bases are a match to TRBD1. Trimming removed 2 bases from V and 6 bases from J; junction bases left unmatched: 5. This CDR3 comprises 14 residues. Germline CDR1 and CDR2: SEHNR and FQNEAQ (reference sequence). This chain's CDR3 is CASSLQGAADGYTF. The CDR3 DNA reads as TGTGCCAGCAGCTTACAGGGGGCGGCTGATGGCTACACCTTC.

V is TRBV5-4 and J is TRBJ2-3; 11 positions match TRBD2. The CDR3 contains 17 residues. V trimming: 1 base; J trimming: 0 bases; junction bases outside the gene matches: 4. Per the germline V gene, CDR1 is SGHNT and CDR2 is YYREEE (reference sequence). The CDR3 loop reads CASSLPGTSGSTDTQYF. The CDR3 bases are TGTGCCAGCAGCTTGCCCGGGACTAGCGGCAGCACAGATACGCAGTATTTT.

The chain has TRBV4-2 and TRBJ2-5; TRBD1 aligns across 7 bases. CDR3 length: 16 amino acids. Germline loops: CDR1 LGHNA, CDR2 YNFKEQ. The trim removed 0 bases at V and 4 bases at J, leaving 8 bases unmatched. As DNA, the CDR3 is TGTGCCAGCAGCCAAGAAGGGGGCTTCTTGGGAGAGACCCAGTACTTC. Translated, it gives CASSQEGGFLGETQYF.

In DNA, the CDR3 is TGTGCCAGCGGATTGGACGGTTTCTCTGGAAACACCATATATTTT. Encoded protein: CASGLDGFSGNTIYF. The gene calls are TRBV5-6 and TRBJ1-3, with no clear D. The V end lost 7 bases, the J end lost 0 bases, and 14 bases lay between the germline ends. Germline loops: CDR1 SGHDT, CDR2 YYEEEE. The CDR3 covers 15 residues.

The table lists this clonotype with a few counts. DNA of the CDR3: TGCAGTGCTAGGGGCGGGTCCTACGAGCAGTACGTC. Its protein product is CSARGGSYEQYV. The chain links TRBV20-1 to TRBJ2-7; possibly TRBD2 for D (5 bases). The CDR3 totals 12 residues. V was clipped by 3 bases and J by 1 base, with 7 bases between them. Germline CDR1 DFQATT, CDR2 SNEGSKA (reference sequence).

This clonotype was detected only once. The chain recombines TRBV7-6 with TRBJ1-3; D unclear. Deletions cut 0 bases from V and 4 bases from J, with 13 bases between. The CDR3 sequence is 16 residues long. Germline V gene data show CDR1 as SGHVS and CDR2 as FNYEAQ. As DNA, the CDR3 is TGTGCCAGCAGCTTAGCGGTGAGCTCAACCGGAAACACCATATATTTT. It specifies CASSLAVSSTGNTIYF.

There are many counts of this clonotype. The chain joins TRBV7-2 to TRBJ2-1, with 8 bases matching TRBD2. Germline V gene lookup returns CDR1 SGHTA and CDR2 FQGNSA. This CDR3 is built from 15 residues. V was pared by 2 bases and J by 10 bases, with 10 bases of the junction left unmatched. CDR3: CASSLWRSRGGEQFF. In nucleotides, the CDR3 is TGTGCCAGCAGCTTATGGAGGTCCCGGGGGGGAGAGCAGTTCTTC.

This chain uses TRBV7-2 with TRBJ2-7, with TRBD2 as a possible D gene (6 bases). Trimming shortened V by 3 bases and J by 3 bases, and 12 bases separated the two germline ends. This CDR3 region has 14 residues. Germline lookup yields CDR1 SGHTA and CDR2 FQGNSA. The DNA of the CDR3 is TGTGCCAGCAGCTTCTCGGTCGGGGGCTACGAGCAGTACGTC. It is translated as CASSFSVGGYEQYV.

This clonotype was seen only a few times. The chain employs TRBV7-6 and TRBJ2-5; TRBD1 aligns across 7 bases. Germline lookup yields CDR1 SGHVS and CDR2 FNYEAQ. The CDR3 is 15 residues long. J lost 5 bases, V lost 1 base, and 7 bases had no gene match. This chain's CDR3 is CASSLEGTAIETQYF. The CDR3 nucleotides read TGTGCCAGCAGCTTAGAAGGGACAGCCATCGAGACCCAGTACTTC. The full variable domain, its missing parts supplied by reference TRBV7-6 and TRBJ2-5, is GAGVSQSPRYKVTKRGQDVALRCDPISGHVSLYWYRQALGQGPEFLTYFNYEAQQDKSGLPNDRFSAERPEGSISTLTIQRTEQRDSAMYRCASSLEGTAIETQYFGPGTRLLVL.

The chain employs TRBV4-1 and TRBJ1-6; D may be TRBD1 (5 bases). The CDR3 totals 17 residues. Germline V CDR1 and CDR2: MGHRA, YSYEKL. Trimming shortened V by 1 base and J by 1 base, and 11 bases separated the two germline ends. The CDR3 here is CASSQAGARSYNSPLHF. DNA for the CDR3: TGCGCCAGCAGCCAAGCCGGGGCCAGATCCTATAATTCACCCCTCCACTTT.

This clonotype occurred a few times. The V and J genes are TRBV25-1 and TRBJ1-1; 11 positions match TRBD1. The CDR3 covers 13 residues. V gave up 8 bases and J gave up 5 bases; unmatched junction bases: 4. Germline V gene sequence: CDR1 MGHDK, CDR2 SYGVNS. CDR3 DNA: TGTGCCAGCGGACAGGGGGCTTGGACTGAAGCTTTCTTT. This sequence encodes CASGQGAWTEAFF.

CDR3 in amino acids: CASSLAIDRGYRDTQYF. CDR3 coding DNA: TGCGCCAGCAGCTTGGCGATTGACAGGGGGTATCGGGATACGCAGTATTTT. V gene TRBV5-1 combines with J gene TRBJ2-3, with 9 bases aligning to TRBD1. Germline V lookup: CDR1 SGHRS, CDR2 YFSETQ. This CDR3 has 17 residues. V was pared by 0 bases and J by 6 bases, with 11 bases of the junction left unmatched.